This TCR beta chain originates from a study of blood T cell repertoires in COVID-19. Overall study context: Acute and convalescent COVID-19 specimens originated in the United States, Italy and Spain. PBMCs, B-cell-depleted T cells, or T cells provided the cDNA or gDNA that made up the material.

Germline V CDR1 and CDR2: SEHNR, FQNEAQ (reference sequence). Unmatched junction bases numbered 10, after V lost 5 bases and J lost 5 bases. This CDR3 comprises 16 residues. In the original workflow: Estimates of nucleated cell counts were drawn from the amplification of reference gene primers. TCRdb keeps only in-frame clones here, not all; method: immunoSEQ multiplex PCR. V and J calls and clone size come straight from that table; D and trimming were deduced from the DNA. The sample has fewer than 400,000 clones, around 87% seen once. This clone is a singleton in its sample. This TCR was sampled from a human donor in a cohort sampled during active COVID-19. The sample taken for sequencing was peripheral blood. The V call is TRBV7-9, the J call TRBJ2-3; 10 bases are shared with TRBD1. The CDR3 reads CASSRRDRGLGDTQYF. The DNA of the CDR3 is TGTGCCAGCAGCCGCCGGGACAGGGGATTGGGAGATACGCAGTATTTT.